One TCR beta chain is described in this entry. The antigen is not known. Sorted subsets were CFSE-labeled and cultured approximately 5 days with allogeneic dendritic cells. CD4+ or CD8+ T cells were sorted as naive CD45RA+ or memory CD45RO+. Repertoires were generated with immunoSEQ multiplex PCR, while TCRdb's copy carries only in-frame clones and drops some. The repertoire holds about 18,000 clones, with approximately 80% as singletons. These data originate in a study of regulatory dendritic cells for organ transplantation. Study-level information: LPS was added to dendritic cell cultures on day 6.

Study results and caveats: Among resting subsets, memory CD8+ cells contained the most alloreactive clonotypes. Considerable individual heterogeneity was seen in alloreactive memory CD8+ T cells.

The V gene end was trimmed by 5 bases and the J gene end by 4 bases; junction bases not matched to a gene: 10. The CDR3 is 15 amino acids. Germline CDR1 is MNHEY and CDR2 is SMNVEV (reference sequence). This receptor was obtained from a human donor in good health. This chain connects TRBV27 to TRBJ2-7; 8 bases line up with TRBD1. Sequencing used memory CD4+ T cells from blood cultured with regulatory dendritic cells. Indicated subset: CD45RO+ memory T cells. The CDR3 nucleotides read TGTGCCAGCAGTCCCCAGGGGGCCCTCCCTTACGAGCAGTACTTC. Amino acids: CASSPQGALPYEQYF.